The TCR beta chain under discussion was sequenced for a study of early T cells in non-severe SARS-CoV-2 infection. This clonotype was seen at least ten times. The CDR3 loop spans 13 amino acids. Trimming took 0 bases from V and 6 from J, leaving 7 bases between them. The germline V gene encodes CDR1 WNHNN and CDR2 SYGVQD (reference sequence). TCRdb recomputed calls from the 5' RACE reads with MiXCR, one row per CDR3 protein. Of roughly 80,000 distinct CDR3 sequences in the sample, around 6% were seen once. The sequence came from an adult who was a healthcare worker with PCR-confirmed SARS-CoV-2 infection or an uninfected control (not recorded which). The sample comprised whole blood. This rearrangement joins TRBV10-1 to TRBJ2-3; D is unresolved. CDR3: CASSESGLDTQYF. The CDR3 region has the DNA TGCGCCAGCAGTGAGTCGGGGTTGGATACGCAGTATTTT.